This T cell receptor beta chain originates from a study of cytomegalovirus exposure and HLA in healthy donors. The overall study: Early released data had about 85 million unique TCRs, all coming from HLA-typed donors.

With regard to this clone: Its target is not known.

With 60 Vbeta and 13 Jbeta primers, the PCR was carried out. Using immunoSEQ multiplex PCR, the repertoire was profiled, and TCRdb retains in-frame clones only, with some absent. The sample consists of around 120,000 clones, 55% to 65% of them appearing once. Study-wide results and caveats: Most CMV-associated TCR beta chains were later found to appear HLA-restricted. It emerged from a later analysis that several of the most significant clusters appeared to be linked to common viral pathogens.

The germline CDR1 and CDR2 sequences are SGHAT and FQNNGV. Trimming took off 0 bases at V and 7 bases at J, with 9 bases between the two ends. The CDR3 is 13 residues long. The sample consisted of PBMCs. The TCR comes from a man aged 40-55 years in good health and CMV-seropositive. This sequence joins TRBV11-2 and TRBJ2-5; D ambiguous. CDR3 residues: CASSLEVGGTQYF. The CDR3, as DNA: TGTGCCAGCAGCTTAGAAGTCGGTGGGACCCAGTACTTC.